This TCR beta chain was documented in a study of OX40 agonist ivuxolimab in advanced cancers. Overall study: Across the patients, intravenous ivuxolimab was delivered every 2 weeks at 0.01 to 10 mg/kg. Three patients, one with hepatocellular carcinoma and two with cutaneous melanoma, achieved partial responses. Aged roughly 23 to 80 with a mean of approximately 57 years, they were almost 85% male.

Produced via immunoSEQ multiplex PCR; TCRdb's table is partial and in-frame only. The sample has some 45,000 clones, approximately 83% seen once. CDR1 is MNHEY, CDR2 SMNVEV, per germline (reference sequence). Trimming stripped 4 bases from V and 4 bases from J, with 12 bases between. The CDR3 consists of 14 residues. As to this clone: Its antigen is unidentified.

General study findings and limits: The mean number of expanded clones was higher in CD8+ T cells than in CD4+.

Here the sequenced sample was CD4+ or CD8+ T cells sorted from blood, taken in a trial of the OX40 agonist ivuxolimab. V usage is TRBV27 and J usage is TRBJ2-3; D is perhaps TRBD1 (6 bases). The sequence was obtained from an adult with an advanced solid tumor such as melanoma, head and neck, liver or kidney cancer. Written as DNA, the CDR3 is TGTGCCAGCAGTTGGGGGCAGGTAGCAGATACGCAGTATTTT. This codes for CASSWGQVADTQYF.